These 25 T cell receptor beta chains share one sample of origin, sequenced in a study of blood T cell repertoires in COVID-19 (dated by TCRdb to 2020 to 2022). Library prep was done by the immunoSEQ multiplex PCR assay. Not all clones reach the TCRdb copy of this immuneACCESS table, which keeps in-frame sequences only. Checked studies attribute under half of the gap to unresolved V genes and leave the rest unexplained. For this sample there are under 450,000 clones; about nine tenths appear just once. Roughly 12% of the sample belongs to the ten largest clones. Material: peripheral blood. Every receptor here comes from a woman aged 45-65 years with COVID-19, enrolled during active disease.

This clone has just one count. This chain uses TRBV19 with TRBJ1-2; 7 bases line up with TRBD1. Germline V gene data show CDR1 as LNHDA and CDR2 as SQIVND (reference sequence). The CDR3 spans 15 residues. V dropped 7 bases and J dropped 0; count of bases not matched to a gene: 8. CDR3 region: CASIPDRASNYGYTF. CDR3 bases: TGTGCCAGTATCCCAGACAGGGCCTCTAACTATGGCTACACCTTC.

This chain connects TRBV27 to TRBJ2-5; D is possibly TRBD1 (6 bases). Germline CDR1 reads MNHEY; CDR2 reads SMNVEV (reference sequence). CDR3 length: 15 residues. V lost 5 bases to trimming and J lost 5 bases, with 18 bases between them. CDR3: CASSRSQGNDETQYF. CDR3 in DNA: TGTGCCAGCAGTCGATCACAGGGTAACGACGAGACCCAGTACTTC.

This clone appeared once. The CDR3 bases are TGTGCCAGCAGAGAACGCGAGAGGGGGGAGCTGTTTTTT. This sequence encodes CASRERERGELFF. The V gene is TRBV6-4, the J gene TRBJ2-2, with D unclear. CDR1 is MRHNA, CDR2 SNTAGT, per germline. This CDR3 spans 13 amino acids. The V gene lost 6 bases and the J gene lost 8 bases, with 13 bases spanning the gap.

J is TRBJ2-3 and V is TRBV5-4, with 7 bases fitting TRBD1. CDR3 length equals 16 residues. The germline V gene has CDR1 SGHNT and CDR2 YYREEE (reference sequence). Unmatched junction bases numbered 7, after V lost 1 base and J lost 2 bases. CDR3 DNA sequence: TGTGCCAGCAGCTTGCTCGGGACAGCTAACACAGATACGCAGTATTTT. Protein: CASSLLGTANTDTQYF.

The J gene is TRBJ2-6, the V gene TRBV5-1; D possibly corresponds to TRBD2 (5 bases). This CDR3 has 17 residues. Germline V gene lookup returns CDR1 SGHRS and CDR2 YFSETQ. Trimming cost V 0 bases and J 0 bases, with 10 bases left between them. CDR3: CASSLERLASGANVLTF. In DNA, the CDR3 is TGCGCCAGCAGCTTGGAACGGCTAGCCTCTGGGGCCAACGTCCTGACTTTC.

This clone was found a few times. The chain has TRBV4-1 and TRBJ2-7; a possible D gene is TRBD2 (5 bases). Trimming cost V 4 bases and J 0 bases, with 10 bases left between them. Per the germline V gene, CDR1 is MGHRA and CDR2 is YSYEKL. The CDR3 consists of 14 residues. The CDR3, as DNA: TGCGCCAGCAGCCCCGGGGATGACTCCTACGAGCAGTACTTC. It encodes CASSPGDDSYEQYF.

J is TRBJ1-5 and V is TRBV28; maybe TRBD1 (6 bases). This CDR3 has 17 residues. Trimming took off 4 bases at V and 4 bases at J, with 20 bases between the two ends. Germline V gene sequence: CDR1 MDHEN, CDR2 SYDVKM. CDR3 protein: CASSWVRGISGNQPQHF. CDR3 nucleotide sequence: TGTGCCAGCAGTTGGGTAAGGGGGATTTCGGGTAATCAGCCCCAGCATTTT.

V and J are TRBV27 and TRBJ1-1; unclear D gene. The germline gives CDR1 MNHEY, CDR2 SMNVEV (reference sequence). CDR3 length: 13 amino acids. The V gene lost 3 bases and the J gene lost 7 bases, with 12 bases spanning the gap. The CDR3 here is CASSFSGGYEAFF. CDR3 in DNA: TGTGCCAGCAGTTTCTCGGGAGGATATGAAGCTTTCTTT.

The rearrangement links TRBV3-1 (or the pseudogene TRBV3-2) to TRBJ1-5; no clear D gene. The CDR3 has 15 residues. The germline V gene has CDR1 LGHDT and CDR2 YNNKEL (reference sequence). V was cut by 4 bases and J by 4 bases, with 14 bases left in between. The CDR3 loop reads CASSRNPGSNQPQHF. CDR3 in DNA: TGTGCCAGCAGCCGGAACCCGGGGTCGAATCAGCCCCAGCATTTT.

This clone has more than one count but fewer than ten. The rearrangement uses TRBV5-1 and TRBJ2-2, with D perhaps matching TRBD1 (6 bases). CDR3 size: 15 residues. V was cut by 8 bases and J by 0 bases, with 14 bases left in between. CDR1 and CDR2 (germline): SGHRS, YFSETQ. The CDR3 reads CASHSGHPNTGELFF. For the CDR3, the DNA is TGCGCCAGTCACTCGGGACATCCGAACACCGGGGAGCTGTTTTTT.

This chain connects TRBV4-1 to TRBJ1-3; D remains ambiguous. This CDR3 spans 17 amino acids. CDR1 and CDR2 from the germline V gene are MGHRA and YSYEKL. The V and J ends lost 2 bases and 3 bases respectively, with 17 bases between them. The DNA for the CDR3 is TGCGCCAGCAGCCAACCACTACGGGGAAGGGATGGAAACACCATATATTTT. Translating gives CASSQPLRGRDGNTIYF.

The chain has TRBV12-3 or TRBV12-4 and TRBJ1-2, with 8 bases identical to TRBD1. This CDR3 has 13 residues. Trimming removed 2 bases from V and 4 bases from J; junction bases left unmatched: 0. The CDR3 coding sequence is TGTGCCAGCAGTTTAACAGGGGGCTATGGCTACACCTTC. The encoded protein is CASSLTGGYGYTF.

The genes are TRBV30 and TRBJ1-2; 8 positions agree with TRBD1. Germline V CDR1 and CDR2: GTSNPN, SVGIG (reference sequence). The CDR3 length is 14 residues. The V and J ends lost 8 bases and 0 bases, in that order; junction bases with no gene match: 8. The CDR3 is CAGYLTGANYGYTF. CDR3 sequence (DNA): TGTGCCGGATATTTGACAGGGGCTAACTATGGCTACACCTTC. The full variable domain, its missing parts supplied by reference TRBV30 and TRBJ1-2, is SQTIHQWPATLVQPVGSPLSLECTVEGTSNPNLYWYRQAAGRGLQLLFYSVGIGQISSEVPQNLSASRPQDRQFILSSKKLLLSDSGFYLCAGYLTGANYGYTFGSGTRLTVV.

This chain joins TRBV4-1 and TRBJ2-7; D is possibly TRBD1 (6 bases). With 6 bases removed from V and 4 bases from J, the gap between germline ends came to 16 bases. The germline gives CDR1 MGHRA, CDR2 YSYEKL. The CDR3 extends over 14 amino acids. The CDR3 protein is CASRAIGGPYEQYF. The CDR3 bases are TGCGCCAGCAGGGCTATAGGGGGACCGTACGAGCAGTACTTC.

This clone was seen only a few times. The gene calls are TRBV2 and TRBJ1-3, with a tentative D call TRBD1 (5 bases). CDR3 length equals 16 residues. Germline assignment: CDR1 SNHLY and CDR2 FYNNEI. V lost 8 bases and J lost 0, with 17 bases in between. In DNA, the CDR3 is TGTGCCAGCGCGAAGGAGGGGCCCAGCTCTGGAAACACCATATATTTT. As protein: CASAKEGPSSGNTIYF.

The rearrangement joins TRBV25-1 to TRBJ1-1, with 7 bases aligning to TRBD1. Looked up from germline, CDR1 is MGHDK and CDR2 is SYGVNS. The J segment lost 5 bases and the V segment lost 4 bases, leaving 1 base of the junction unmatched. CDR3 length: 12 amino acids. Here the CDR3 reads CASSAQGTEAFF. The CDR3 DNA sequence: TGTGCCAGCAGTGCACAGGGGACTGAAGCTTTCTTT.

The CDR3 sequence: CSVQGDSEPQHF. The CDR3 DNA follows: TGCAGCGTCCAGGGGGATTCGGAGCCCCAGCATTTT. V and J are TRBV29-1 and TRBJ1-5; 7 bases map to TRBD1. J lost 8 bases, V lost 6 bases, and 7 bases had no gene match. CDR1 and CDR2 from the germline V gene are SQVTM and ANQGSEA. The CDR3 length is 12 residues.

The CDR3 spells CASSYSIRTGGYEQYF. The CDR3 DNA reads as TGTGCCAGCAGTTACTCGATCCGGACAGGGGGTTACGAGCAGTACTTC. The chain couples TRBV6-5 to TRBJ2-7; 10 nucleotides match TRBD1. The V gene's germline CDR1 is MNHEY and CDR2 SVGAGI. The CDR3 runs 16 residues. J lost 4 bases, V lost 0 bases, and 6 bases had no gene match.

The rearrangement joins TRBV18 to TRBJ1-2, with 12 bases aligning to TRBD1. Germline V gene lookup returns CDR1 KGHSH and CDR2 LQKENI. CDR3 length equals 16 residues. V shed 2 bases, J shed 4 bases, and the junction held 5 bases outside the gene matches. The CDR3 DNA reads as TGTGCCAGCTCACCAACGGGACAGGGGGCATCCTATGGCTACACCTTC. It is translated as CASSPTGQGASYGYTF.

The chain links TRBV29-1 to TRBJ1-1; no clear D. There are 13 residues in the CDR3. V gave up 7 bases and J gave up 3 bases, with 15 bases separating them. CDR1 and CDR2 (germline): SQVTM, ANQGSEA. Here the CDR3 DNA reads TGCAGCGCTCGACTGAACCCCGACACTGAAGCTTTCTTT. Translation gives CSARLNPDTEAFF.

The chain recombines TRBV2 with TRBJ1-5, with D perhaps TRBD1 (5 bases). Per germline, CDR1 SNHLY and CDR2 FYNNEI. The CDR3 contains 14 residues. Trimming shortened V by 10 bases and J by 0 bases, and 13 bases separated the two germline ends. CDR3 amino acids: CATRTDNSNQPQHF. CDR3 bases: TGTGCCACTCGGACGGACAATAGCAATCAGCCCCAGCATTTT.

The V gene is TRBV30, the J gene TRBJ1-6; 10 nucleotides match TRBD1. V was pared by 8 bases and J by 8 bases, with 6 bases of the junction left unmatched. Germline loops: CDR1 GTSNPN, CDR2 SVGIG (reference sequence). CDR3 size: 13 residues. The CDR3 nucleotides are TGTGCCCGCTCCGGGACAGGGGATTCACCCCTCCACTTT. This encodes CARSGTGDSPLHF.

J is TRBJ1-5 and V is TRBV19, with 9 bases aligning to TRBD1. In germline, CDR1 is LNHDA, CDR2 SQIVND (reference sequence). V lost 5 bases to trimming and J lost 0 bases; unmatched junction nucleotides: 8. The CDR3 runs 17 residues. Written as DNA, the CDR3 is TGTGCCAGTAGTCATACAGGGGGCGAGTATAGCAATCAGCCCCAGCATTTT. It translates to CASSHTGGEYSNQPQHF.

This clone has a handful of counts. V usage is TRBV30 and J usage is TRBJ1-1; D call uncertain. Trimming took 3 bases from V and 3 from J, leaving 17 bases between them. There are 15 residues in the CDR3. The V gene's germline CDR1 is GTSNPN and CDR2 SVGIG (reference sequence). The CDR3 sequence is CAWSAGSWEYTEAFF. In DNA, the CDR3 is TGTGCCTGGAGCGCCGGTAGTTGGGAGTACACTGAAGCTTTCTTT.

The V and J genes are TRBV5-4 and TRBJ2-5; D may be TRBD2 (6 bases). Trimming removed 3 bases at V and 5 bases at J, with 17 bases between. The CDR3 runs to 15 residues. CDR1 and CDR2 from the germline V gene are SGHNT and YYREEE (reference sequence). CDR3 loop: CASSSPGLRRETQYF. CDR3 DNA: TGTGCCAGCAGCTCCCCGGGACTCCGTCGGGAGACCCAGTACTTC.